This T cell receptor beta chain is from a study of blood T cells in healthy people across ages. J lost 3 bases, V lost 0 bases, and 6 bases had no gene match. Looked up from germline, CDR1 is DFQATT and CDR2 is SNEGSKA (reference sequence). This CDR3 spans 15 amino acids. Each individual donor underwent a draw of 8.5 to 10 milliliters of peripheral blood. With a J-beta primer mix and a sample-barcoded 5' primer, a second PCR ran about 6 to 11 cycles. TCRdb redid the calling of the 5' RACE reads with MiXCR, one entry per CDR3 protein. The sample records around 500,000 distinct CDR3 sequences, around 27% being singletons. The data were also submitted as part of a second study, on T cells of mothers and their children.

The sequencing sample was made of blood. The chain joins TRBV20-1 to TRBJ2-7, with 9 bases fitting TRBD1. The receptor's source is a boy aged 2 to 10 in good health. CDR3 coding DNA: TGCAGTGCTAGAGATGCCGGGACAGGGTACTACGAGCAGTACTTC. Protein: CSARDAGTGYYEQYF.